The 27 T cell receptor beta chains presented below share a single source sample, sequenced in a study of OX40 agonist ivuxolimab in advanced cancers. Assay: immunoSEQ multiplex PCR; the TCRdb copy retains only in-frame clones and omits some. The table shows over 150,000 clones, with 94% occurring only once. The material sequenced was CD4+ or CD8+ T cells sorted from blood, taken in a trial of the OX40 agonist ivuxolimab. All receptors come from an adult with an advanced solid tumor such as melanoma, head and neck, liver or kidney cancer.

This sequence joins TRBV25-1 and TRBJ2-2; weak D call: TRBD2 (5 bases). The CDR3 consists of 14 residues. The V gene's germline CDR1 is MGHDK and CDR2 SYGVNS. V gave up 6 bases and J gave up 1 base, with 9 bases separating them. CDR3 bases: TGTGCCAGCAGCCCCGGGAAGAACACCGGGGAGCTGTTTTTT. Its translation is CASSPGKNTGELFF.

The chain has TRBV10-3 and TRBJ2-7; TRBD2 agrees at 12 bases. V lost 0 bases and J lost 1; bases outside the gene matches: 4. Germline-derived CDR1 and CDR2 are ENHRY and SYGVKD. The CDR3 is 17 amino acids. CDR3 bases: TGTGCCATCAGTGAGTCGGGGACTAGCGGGCTTTCCTACGAGCAGTACTTC. Its protein product is CAISESGTSGLSYEQYF.

V usage is TRBV6-6 and J usage is TRBJ1-1; no firm D call. Germline V CDR1 and CDR2: MNHNY, SVGAGI (reference sequence). The CDR3 sequence is 14 residues long. Deletions cut 5 bases from V and 1 base from J, with 11 bases between. As DNA, the CDR3 is TGTGCCAGCAGTCGAACAGCGGGGAACACTGAAGCTTTCTTT. Amino acids: CASSRTAGNTEAFF.

The chain joins TRBV10-1 to TRBJ2-7; no clear D gene. The CDR3 has 14 residues. V lost 3 bases to trimming and J lost 7 bases, with 16 bases between them. CDR1 is WNHNN, CDR2 SYGVQD, per germline (reference sequence). CDR3 sequence: CASSDWPFKEEQYF. The CDR3 DNA is TGCGCCAGCAGTGACTGGCCTTTTAAGGAGGAGCAGTACTTC.

The rearrangement uses TRBV19 and TRBJ2-5, with unresolved D. Germline V gene sequence: CDR1 LNHDA, CDR2 SQIVND (reference sequence). V lost 5 bases and J 1 base, leaving 11 bases between the germline ends. The CDR3 spans 14 residues. CDR3 nucleotide sequence: TGTGCCAGTAGTTCCTCATGGCTCCAAGAGACCCAGTACTTC. Its translation: CASSSSWLQETQYF.

This clone turned up a few times. The chain carries TRBV6-5 and TRBJ1-1; D is ambiguous. The CDR3 runs to 13 residues. V shed 5 bases and J shed 4 bases, with 11 bases lying between them. The V gene's germline CDR1 is MNHEY and CDR2 SVGAGI. DNA of the CDR3: TGTGCCAGCAGTCCACCGGAGGGCACTGAAGCTTTCTTT. It yields the protein CASSPPEGTEAFF.

DNA of the CDR3: TGTGCCAGCACTCTGGGGGGTAATCGCACTGAAGCTTTCTTT. Amino acid sequence: CASTLGGNRTEAFF. The chain joins TRBV7-3 to TRBJ1-1; D is possibly TRBD1 (5 bases). V was cut by 7 bases and J by 4 bases, with 16 bases left in between. This CDR3 has 14 residues. Germline CDR1 reads SGHTA; CDR2 reads FQGTGA. Drawing the rest from reference TRBV7-3 and TRBJ1-1, the complete variable domain is GAGVSQTPSNKVTEKGKYVELRCDPISGHTALYWYRQSLGQGPEFLIYFQGTGAADDSGLPNDRFFAVRPEGSVSTLKIQRTERGDSAVYLCASTLGGNRTEAFFGQGTRLTVV.

This clone was found once. The chain uses TRBV19 and TRBJ2-7, with 9 bases aligning to TRBD1. CDR1 is LNHDA and CDR2 is SQIVND in the germline V gene (reference sequence). The V gene end was trimmed by 3 bases and the J gene end by 7 bases; junction bases not matched to a gene: 7. The CDR3 has 14 residues. CDR3 DNA: TGTGCCAGTAGTATTGGGGACAGGGACGGGGAGCAGTACTTC. As protein: CASSIGDRDGEQYF.

V and J are TRBV6-5 and TRBJ1-1; D is ambiguous. Germline lookup yields CDR1 MNHEY and CDR2 SVGAGI. V gave up 5 bases and J gave up 4 bases, with 11 bases separating them. The CDR3 contains 13 residues. The CDR3 loop is CASSLVPGTEAFF. In DNA, the CDR3 is TGTGCCAGCAGTCTAGTCCCCGGCACTGAAGCTTTCTTT.

V and J are TRBV6-5 and TRBJ2-2; 13 nucleotides align to TRBD2. There are 15 residues in the CDR3. CDR1 MNHEY and CDR2 SVGAGI come from the germline V gene. Trimming removed 1 base from V and 7 bases from J; junction bases left unmatched: 0. DNA for the CDR3: TGTGCCAGCAGTTACTGGACTAGCGGGGGCGGGGAGCTGTTTTTT. Translation: CASSYWTSGGGELFF.

The gene calls are TRBV28 and TRBJ2-7; 10 bases agree with TRBD1. The CDR3 has 14 residues. With V trimmed by 8 bases and J by 3 bases, 7 bases remained unmatched. Germline V gene sequence: CDR1 MDHEN, CDR2 SYDVKM. The CDR3 sequence is CASVRGTGVYEQYF. CDR3 in DNA: TGTGCCAGCGTACGCGGGACAGGGGTCTACGAGCAGTACTTC.

The V and J genes are TRBV6-6 and TRBJ1-2, with TRBD1 matching 7 bases. V shed 6 bases and J 3 bases; nucleotides not matched to a gene: 7. The CDR3 sequence is 14 residues long. Germline CDR1 reads MNHNY; CDR2 reads SVGAGI (reference sequence). In nucleotides, the CDR3 is TGTGCCAGCAGAGAACAGGGGAGTGACTATGGCTACACCTTC. Residues: CASREQGSDYGYTF.

The rearrangement uses TRBV7-8 and TRBJ1-1, with TRBD1 matching 8 bases. The CDR3 spans 16 residues. In germline, CDR1 is SGHVS, CDR2 FQNEAQ. Trimming at V came to 2 bases and at J to 4 bases, leaving 9 bases not matched to a gene. The CDR3 DNA follows: TGTGCCAGCAGCTTAAGTACCAGGGGGCGAAGCACTGAAGCTTTCTTT. Translating gives CASSLSTRGRSTEAFF.

Note on this clone: At one end the junction does not follow the germline gene, possibly because of a read error. The gene calls are TRBV2 and TRBJ2-7; 8 nucleotides agree with TRBD2. The length of the CDR3 is 11 residues. The germline gives CDR1 SNHLY, CDR2 FYNNEI. CDR3: CASREAGAHQF. The CDR3, as DNA: TGTGCCAGCAGAGAAGCGGGAGCCCACCAGTTC.

The chain links TRBV10-3 to TRBJ2-3, with TRBD1 matching over 8 bases. The trim removed 4 bases at V and 3 bases at J, leaving 6 bases unmatched. CDR1 and CDR2 from the germline V gene are ENHRY and SYGVKD. The CDR3 totals 15 residues. Here the CDR3 DNA reads TGTGCCATCAGTGCTGGGCAGGGGGCGACAGATACGCAGTATTTT. This encodes CAISAGQGATDTQYF.

The genes are TRBV9 and TRBJ1-2; D gene ambiguous. Germline V gene lookup returns CDR1 SGDLS and CDR2 YYNGEE. Deletions cut 0 bases from V and 0 bases from J, with 6 bases between. CDR3 length equals 14 residues. The DNA for the CDR3 is TGTGCCAGCAGCGTAGAGGTGGCTAACTATGGCTACACCTTC. This encodes CASSVEVANYGYTF.

The chain links TRBV6-5 to TRBJ1-2; possibly TRBD1 for D (6 bases). The length of the CDR3 is 13 residues. Germline CDR1 is MNHEY and CDR2 is SVGAGI. V was shortened by 6 bases and J by 4 bases, with 12 bases between the two germline ends. The CDR3 loop reads CASSPDSLYGYTF. CDR3 DNA: TGTGCCAGCAGCCCGGACAGTCTCTATGGCTACACCTTC.

This chain connects TRBV18 to TRBJ1-5; TRBD1 is a possible D gene (5 bases). Germline CDR1 reads KGHSH; CDR2 reads LQKENI. Trimming pared 3 bases from V and 2 bases from J, leaving 11 bases between. The CDR3 sequence is 15 residues long. DNA of the CDR3: TGTGCCAGCTCACCCGAGGGGAAGGGCAATCAGCCCCAGCATTTT. It yields the protein CASSPEGKGNQPQHF. Complete variable domain (other parts from reference TRBV18 and TRBJ1-5): NAGVMQNPRHLVRRRGQEARLRCSPMKGHSHVYWYRQLPEEGLKFMVYLQKENIIDESGMPKERFSAEFPKEGPSILRIQQVVRGDSAAYFCASSPEGKGNQPQHFGDGTRLSIL.

The chain links TRBV18 to TRBJ2-1; a possible D gene is TRBD1 (5 bases). This CDR3 has 19 amino acids. The germline CDR1 and CDR2 sequences are KGHSH and LQKENI. The V gene lost 4 bases and the J gene lost 4 bases, with 26 bases spanning the gap. Here the CDR3 DNA reads TGTGCCAGCTCACGACAGCTCCTCCAACAACAAAAAGTTTACAATGAGCAGTTCTTC. Amino acids: CASSRQLLQQQKVYNEQFF.

The V gene is TRBV7-3, the J gene TRBJ2-5; tentatively, D is TRBD1 or TRBD2 (6 bases each). The CDR3 contains 13 residues. CDR1 is SGHTA, CDR2 FQGTGA, per germline. Trimming removed 6 bases from V and 4 bases from J, with 12 bases in between. The CDR3 is CASSPGATETQYF. As DNA, the CDR3 is TGTGCCAGCAGTCCGGGGGCCACAGAGACCCAGTACTTC.

The CDR3 protein is CASSGEGRHGYTF. CDR3 nucleotide sequence: TGTGCCAGCAGTGGGGAAGGGCGACATGGCTACACCTTC. The chain couples TRBV2 to TRBJ1-2, with D hard to call. Germline V gives CDR1 SNHLY, CDR2 FYNNEI. The CDR3 loop spans 13 amino acids. V was cut by 4 bases and J by 6 bases, with 12 bases left in between. The full variable domain, completed using reference TRBV2 and TRBJ1-2, is EPEVTQTPSHQVTQMGQEVILRCVPISNHLYFYWYRQILGQKVEFLVSFYNNEISEKSEIFDDQFSVERPDGSNFTLKIRSTKLEDSAMYFCASSGEGRHGYTFGSGTRLTVV.

The V gene is TRBV18, the J gene TRBJ2-7; 10 nucleotides agree with TRBD1. V dropped 0 bases and J dropped 3; count of bases not matched to a gene: 2. This CDR3 is 15 amino acids long. In germline, CDR1 is KGHSH, CDR2 LQKENI. CDR3 in amino acids: CASSPPGQGNYEQYF. In nucleotides, the CDR3 is TGTGCCAGCTCACCACCGGGACAGGGGAACTACGAGCAGTACTTC.

The chain combines TRBV4-2 with TRBJ2-3; TRBD2 matches 8 bases. J lost 4 bases, V lost 5 bases, and 5 bases had no gene match. The V gene's germline CDR1 is LGHNA and CDR2 YNFKEQ. CDR3 length equals 14 residues. The CDR3: CASSEAGEADTQYF. CDR3 in DNA: TGTGCCAGCAGCGAAGCGGGGGAAGCAGATACGCAGTATTTT.

The rearrangement uses TRBV7-9 and TRBJ1-2; D is perhaps TRBD1 (5 bases). The CDR3 sequence is 16 residues long. Germline CDR1 reads SEHNR; CDR2 reads FQNEAQ (reference sequence). Trimming removed 0 bases from V and 7 bases from J, with 18 bases in between. The chain's CDR3 is CASSLAGTLHLTGYTF. The CDR3 coding sequence is TGTGCCAGCAGCTTAGCTGGGACCCTCCACCTCACTGGCTACACCTTC.

J is TRBJ1-1 and V is TRBV19; 8 nucleotides align to TRBD1. Germline V gene data show CDR1 as LNHDA and CDR2 as SQIVND (reference sequence). V lost 7 bases, J lost 3 bases, and 7 bases stayed unmatched. There are 14 residues in the CDR3. For the CDR3, the DNA is TGTGCCAGTAACAGACAGGGGATGGACACTGAAGCTTTCTTT. Its protein product is CASNRQGMDTEAFF. The full variable domain, its missing parts supplied by reference TRBV19 and TRBJ1-1, is DGGITQSPKYLFRKEGQNVTLSCEQNLNHDAMYWYRQDPGQGLRLIYYSQIVNDFQKGDIAEGYSVSREKKESFPLTVTSAQKNPTAFYLCASNRQGMDTEAFFGQGTRLTVV.

The gene calls are TRBV9 and TRBJ2-7, with 9 bases identical to TRBD1. The CDR3 length is 15 residues. Germline-derived CDR1 and CDR2 are SGDLS and YYNGEE. V dropped 0 bases and J dropped 3; count of bases not matched to a gene: 4. CDR3 protein: CASSVVGQGYYEQYF. As DNA, the CDR3 is TGTGCCAGCAGCGTAGTCGGACAGGGGTACTACGAGCAGTACTTC.

The chain employs TRBV5-8 and TRBJ2-5, with no clear D. Germline V gives CDR1 SGHTS, CDR2 YDEGEE. V was trimmed by 0 bases and J by 4 bases, leaving 10 bases between them. CDR3 length equals 14 residues. DNA for the CDR3: TGTGCCAGCAGCTTGGAACAGATCCTAGAGACCCAGTACTTC. It translates to CASSLEQILETQYF.